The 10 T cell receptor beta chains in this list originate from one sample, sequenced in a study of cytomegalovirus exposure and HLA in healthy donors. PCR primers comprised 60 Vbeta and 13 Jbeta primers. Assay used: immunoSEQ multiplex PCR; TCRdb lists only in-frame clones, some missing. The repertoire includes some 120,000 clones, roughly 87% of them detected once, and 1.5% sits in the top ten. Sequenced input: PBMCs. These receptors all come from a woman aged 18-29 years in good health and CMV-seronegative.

The CDR3 nucleotides read TGTGCTAGTGGCCCACCTGTGGGACAGGTGACTTATGGCTACACCTTC. As protein: CASGPPVGQVTYGYTF. The chain uses TRBV12-5 and TRBJ1-2, with 8 positions matching TRBD1. V lost 6 bases, J lost 5 bases, and 14 bases stayed unmatched. Germline assignment: CDR1 LGHNT and CDR2 FRNRAP. The CDR3 has 16 residues.

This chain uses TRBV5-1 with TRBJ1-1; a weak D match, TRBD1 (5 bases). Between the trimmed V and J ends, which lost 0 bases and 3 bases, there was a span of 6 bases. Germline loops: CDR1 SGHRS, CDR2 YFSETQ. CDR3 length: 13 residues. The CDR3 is CASSLAGDTEAFF. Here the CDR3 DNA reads TGCGCCAGCAGCTTGGCGGGGGACACTGAAGCTTTCTTT.

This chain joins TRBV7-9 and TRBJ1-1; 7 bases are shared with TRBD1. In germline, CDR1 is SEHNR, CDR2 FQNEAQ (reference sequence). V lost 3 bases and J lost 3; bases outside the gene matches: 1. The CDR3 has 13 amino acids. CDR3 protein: CASSFGQDTEAFF. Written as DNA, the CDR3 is TGTGCCAGCAGCTTTGGACAGGACACTGAAGCTTTCTTT. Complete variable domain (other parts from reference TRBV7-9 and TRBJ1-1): DTGVSQNPRHKITKRGQNVTFRCDPISEHNRLYWYRQTLGQGPEFLTYFQNEAQLEKSRLLSDRFSAERPKGSFSTLEIQRTEQGDSAMYLCASSFGQDTEAFFGQGTRLTVV.

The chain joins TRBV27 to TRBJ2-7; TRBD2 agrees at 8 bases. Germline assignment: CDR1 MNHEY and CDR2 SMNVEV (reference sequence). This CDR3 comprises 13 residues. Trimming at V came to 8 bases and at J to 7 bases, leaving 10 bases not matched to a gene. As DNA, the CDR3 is TGTGCCAGCTCTTCGAGACTAGCGAGTGAGCAGTACTTC. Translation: CASSSRLASEQYF.

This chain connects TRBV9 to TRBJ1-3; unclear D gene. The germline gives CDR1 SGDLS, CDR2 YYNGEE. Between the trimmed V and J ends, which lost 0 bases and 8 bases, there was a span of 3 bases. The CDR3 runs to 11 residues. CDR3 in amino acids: CASSVADTIYF. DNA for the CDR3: TGTGCCAGCAGCGTAGCAGACACCATATATTTT.

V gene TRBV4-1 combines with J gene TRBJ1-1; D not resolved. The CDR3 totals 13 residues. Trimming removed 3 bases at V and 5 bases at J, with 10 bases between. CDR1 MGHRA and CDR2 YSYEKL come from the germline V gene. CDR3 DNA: TGCGCCAGCAGCCAGGGGAGTGGGACTGAAGCTTTCTTT. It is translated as CASSQGSGTEAFF.

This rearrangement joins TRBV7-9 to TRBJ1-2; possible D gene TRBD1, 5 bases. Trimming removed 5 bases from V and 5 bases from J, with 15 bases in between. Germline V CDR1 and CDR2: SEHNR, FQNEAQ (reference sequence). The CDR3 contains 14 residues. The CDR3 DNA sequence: TGTGCCAGCAGCCTGTCCGGGACTGAGTATGGCTACACCTTC. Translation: CASSLSGTEYGYTF.

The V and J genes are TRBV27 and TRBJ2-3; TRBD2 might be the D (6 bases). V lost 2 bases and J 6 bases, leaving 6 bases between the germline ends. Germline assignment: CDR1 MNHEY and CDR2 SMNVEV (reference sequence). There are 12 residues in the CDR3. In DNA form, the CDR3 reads TGTGCCAGCAGTTTACGGGGGGATACGCAGTATTTT. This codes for CASSLRGDTQYF.

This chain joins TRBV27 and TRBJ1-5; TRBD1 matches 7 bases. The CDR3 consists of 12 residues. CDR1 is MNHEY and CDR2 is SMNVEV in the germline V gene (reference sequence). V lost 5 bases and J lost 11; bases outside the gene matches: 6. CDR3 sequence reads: CASSPTGVAQHF. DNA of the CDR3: TGTGCCAGCAGTCCCACAGGGGTGGCCCAGCATTTT.

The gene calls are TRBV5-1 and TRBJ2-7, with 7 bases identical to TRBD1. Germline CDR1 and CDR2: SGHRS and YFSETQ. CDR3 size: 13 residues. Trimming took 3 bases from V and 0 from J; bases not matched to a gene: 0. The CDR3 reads CASSWDSSYEQYF. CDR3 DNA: TGCGCCAGCAGCTGGGACAGCTCCTACGAGCAGTACTTC.